The clone carrying this T cell receptor beta chain was seen ten or more times. Each CDR3 protein is one row after TCRdb ran MiXCR on the 5' RACE reads. The profile covers approximately 50,000 distinct CDR3 sequences, with over 7.5% appearing a single time and 7.5% to 9% taken by the ten largest. This sample is drawn from a study of early T cells in non-severe SARS-CoV-2 infection. CDR1 and CDR2 from the germline V gene are MDHEN and SYDVKM. J was trimmed by 4 bases and V by 2 bases; bases with no gene match: 3. The CDR3 is 14 residues long. Specimen: whole blood. The TCR originated in an adult who was a healthcare worker with PCR-confirmed SARS-CoV-2 infection or an uninfected control (not recorded which). The rearrangement uses TRBV28 and TRBJ2-7; 9 nucleotides align to TRBD1. CDR3 sequence: CASSLRGQGYEQYF. The CDR3 DNA is TGTGCCAGCAGTTTAAGAGGACAGGGGTACGAGCAGTACTTC.